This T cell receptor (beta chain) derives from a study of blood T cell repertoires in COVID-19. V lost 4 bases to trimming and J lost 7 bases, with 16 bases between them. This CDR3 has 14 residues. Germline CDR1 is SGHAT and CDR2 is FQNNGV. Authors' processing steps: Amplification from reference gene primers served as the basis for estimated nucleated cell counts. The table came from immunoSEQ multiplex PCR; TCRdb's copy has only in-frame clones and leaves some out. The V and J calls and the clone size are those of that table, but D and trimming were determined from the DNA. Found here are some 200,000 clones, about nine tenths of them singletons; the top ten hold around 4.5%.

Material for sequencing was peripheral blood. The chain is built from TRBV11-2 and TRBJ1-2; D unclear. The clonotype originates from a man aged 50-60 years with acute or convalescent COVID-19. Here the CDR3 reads CASSSRTGLGGYTF. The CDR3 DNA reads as TGTGCCAGCAGCTCTCGCACGGGGTTGGGTGGCTACACCTTC.